This T cell receptor (beta chain) was captured in a study of CD8+CD57+ T cells in acquired aplastic anemia. Study findings and constraints: Patients were compared with controls for CD8+ Simpson's diversity, and no significant difference emerged. In common between the patients and the controls were some 29 CD8+ CDR3 sequences.

Sequenced patients had shown CD8+CD57+ cell expansion by flow cytometry. This clonotype was observed at least ten times. Its matching antigen is unknown. Genomic DNA served as template for TCR beta VDJ and CDR3 profiling. TCRdb fed the reads into MiXCR, producing one record per CDR3 protein. The sample consists of fewer than 200,000 distinct CDR3 sequences, around half of them appearing once. Trimming cost V 6 bases and J 7 bases, with 18 bases left between them. The germline CDR1 and CDR2 sequences are SGHAT and FQNNGV. The CDR3 loop spans 15 amino acids. The genes are TRBV11-2 and TRBJ1-4, with unresolved D. The sequenced material came from sorted CD4+, CD8+, or CD8+CD57+ T cells (not recorded which) from PBMCs. This TCR was recovered from a human donor with aplastic anemia. The CDR3 DNA follows: TGTGCCAGCAGTCACGGCCCGCAGGCGGGTGAAAAACTGTTTTTT. This sequence encodes CASSHGPQAGEKLFF.